The 22 T cell receptor beta chains below come from one sample, sequenced in a study of blood T cell repertoires in COVID-19. The assay was immunoSEQ multiplex PCR, and TCRdb's table has in-frame clones only and misses some. Of around 270,000 clones in the sample, 80% to 90% are singletons; the top ten hold about 2.9%. The material sequenced was PBMCs or T cells enriched from blood (not recorded which). The receptors were sampled from a woman in her thirties or forties who had been exposed to COVID-19.

The chain couples TRBV7-2 to TRBJ1-1; D ambiguous. The CDR3 contains 14 residues. Germline assignment: CDR1 SGHTA and CDR2 FQGNSA. The V and J ends lost 3 bases and 0 bases respectively, with 8 bases between them. The CDR3 spells CASSFSHLNTEAFF. DNA for the CDR3: TGTGCCAGCAGCTTTTCTCACTTGAACACTGAAGCTTTCTTT.

The CDR3 DNA reads TGTGCCAGCTCACGAGGTGGGGGAGGTCCCTACAATGAGCAGTTCTTC. Its translation: CASSRGGGGPYNEQFF. The J gene is TRBJ2-1, the V gene TRBV18; possibly TRBD2 for D (6 bases). Germline-derived CDR1 and CDR2 are KGHSH and LQKENI. V was shortened by 4 bases and J by 2 bases, with 15 bases between the two germline ends. This CDR3 contains 16 residues. The full variable domain, its missing parts supplied by reference TRBV18 and TRBJ2-1, is NAGVMQNPRHLVRRRGQEARLRCSPMKGHSHVYWYRQLPEEGLKFMVYLQKENIIDESGMPKERFSAEFPKEGPSILRIQQVVRGDSAAYFCASSRGGGGPYNEQFFGPGTRLTVL.

The chain couples TRBV21-1 to TRBJ2-1; whether TRBD1, the table's D call, matches the DNA was not checked. TRBV21-1 is a listed pseudogene. The CDR3 runs 17 residues. CDR3 in amino acids: CASSTQKVVGHYNEQFF. Written as DNA, the CDR3 is TGTGCCAGCAGCACTCAAAAGGTAGTGGGACATTACAATGAGCAGTTCTTC.

The chain combines TRBV27 with TRBJ1-6; D remains unclear. Germline values: CDR1 MNHEY, CDR2 SMNVEV (reference sequence). V was shortened by 5 bases and J by 8 bases, with 10 bases between the two germline ends. The CDR3 covers 13 residues. The CDR3 DNA reads as TGTGCCAGCAGTATCCTGAGGGATTCACCCCTCCACTTT. Translating it yields CASSILRDSPLHF.

The J gene is TRBJ2-2, the V gene TRBV13; no clear D. The germline CDR1 and CDR2 sequences are PRHDT and FYEKMQ (reference sequence). Trimming removed 4 bases from V and 8 bases from J, with 11 bases in between. The CDR3 runs to 13 residues. CDR3 residues: CASSYGQAGELFF. The DNA of the CDR3 is TGTGCCAGCAGCTATGGCCAGGCTGGGGAGCTGTTTTTT.

The table lists this clone with a few counts. This sequence joins TRBV7-3 and TRBJ1-1; D is undetermined. Deletions cut 5 bases from V and 0 bases from J, with 13 bases between. The CDR3 consists of 15 residues. Germline V gene lookup returns CDR1 SGHTA and CDR2 FQGTGA. This chain's CDR3 is CASSQGGGLNTEAFF. The CDR3 nucleotides are TGTGCCAGCAGCCAAGGAGGAGGTTTGAACACTGAAGCTTTCTTT.

The chain couples TRBV19 to TRBJ1-5; TRBD1 matches at 8 bases. V lost 9 bases and J lost 6; bases outside the gene matches: 4. This CDR3 spans 12 amino acids. CDR1 is LNHDA and CDR2 is SQIVND in the germline V gene (reference sequence). Here the CDR3 reads CASDRGGQPQHF. The CDR3 nucleotides read TGTGCCAGCGACAGGGGTGGTCAGCCCCAGCATTTT.

This chain joins TRBV28 and TRBJ2-7; 7 bases agree with TRBD2. The CDR3 has 15 residues. Germline V gene lookup returns CDR1 MDHEN and CDR2 SYDVKM. With V trimmed by 11 bases and J by 2 bases, 15 bases remained unmatched. CDR3 nucleotides: TGTGCCTGTCTAGCGTCGGGGGAGGGAACCTACGAGCAGTACTTC. Translated, it gives CACLASGEGTYEQYF. Together with reference TRBV28 and TRBJ2-7, the CDR3 gives the full variable domain: DVKVTQSSRYLVKRTGEKVFLECVQDMDHENMFWYRQDPGLGLRLIYFSYDVKMKEKGDIPEGYSVSREKKERFSLILESASTNQTSMYLCACLASGEGTYEQYFGPGTRLTVT.

This clone showed up just once. The V gene is TRBV23-1, the J gene TRBJ1-6; no reliable D call. TRBV23-1 is noted as an ORF with a role that remains uncertain. The CDR3 contains 16 residues. V lost 0 bases and J lost 7, with 13 bases in between. CDR3 sequence (DNA): TGCGCCAGCAGTCAATCTCTGGGCCGTGAAAATTCACCCCTCCACTTT. As protein: CASSQSLGRENSPLHF.

This chain connects TRBV11-3 to TRBJ2-1, with 9 positions matching TRBD1. The V and J ends lost 3 bases and 3 bases, in that order; junction bases with no gene match: 3. Germline assignment: CDR1 SGHNT and CDR2 YENEEA. The CDR3 loop spans 15 amino acids. Here the CDR3 DNA reads TGTGCCAGCAGCTTTAAGGACAGGGGCTACAATGAGCAGTTCTTC. Protein product: CASSFKDRGYNEQFF.

The chain carries TRBV7-9 and TRBJ2-7; 7 nucleotides match TRBD1. From germline, CDR1 is SEHNR and CDR2 FQNEAQ (reference sequence). V lost 3 bases, J lost 6 bases, and 5 bases stayed unmatched. The CDR3 covers 13 residues. In nucleotides, the CDR3 is TGTGCCAGCAGCTTTCGACAGGGTAGCGAGCAGTACTTC. This codes for CASSFRQGSEQYF.

This clone was detected a few times. Other DNA sequences within the sample encode an identical CDR3. This chain links TRBV9 with TRBJ2-1; the D gene is possibly TRBD2 (7 bases). Germline CDR1 is SGDLS and CDR2 is YYNGEE. V was shortened by 0 bases and J by 8 bases, with 9 bases between the two germline ends. This CDR3 is built from 13 residues. The CDR3 protein is CASSVGGGDEQFF. CDR3 nucleotides: TGTGCCAGCAGCGTAGGAGGGGGGGATGAGCAGTTCTTC.

This clone was found once. The chain carries TRBV20-1 and TRBJ1-3; D gene ambiguous. Germline lookup yields CDR1 DFQATT and CDR2 SNEGSKA (reference sequence). The CDR3 sequence is 12 residues long. Deletions cut 3 bases from V and 3 bases from J, with 6 bases between. CDR3 DNA sequence: TGCAGTGCTAGTGGCAGTGGAAACACCATATATTTT. Translating it yields CSASGSGNTIYF.

This chain connects TRBV7-2 to TRBJ2-7, with 9 bases matching TRBD1. Germline loops: CDR1 SGHTA, CDR2 FQGNSA. J gave up 3 bases and V 2 bases, and 5 bases lay outside the gene matches. The CDR3 totals 15 residues. CDR3 amino acids: CASSLYGQGLYEQYF. The CDR3 DNA is TGTGCCAGCAGCTTATATGGACAGGGGCTCTACGAGCAGTACTTC. Variable domain in full (rest from reference TRBV7-2 and TRBJ2-7): GAGVSQSPSNKVTEKGKDVELRCDPISGHTALYWYRQSLGQGLEFLIYFQGNSAPDKSGLPSDRFSAERTGGSVSTLTIQRTQQEDSAVYLCASSLYGQGLYEQYFGPGTRLTVT.

The CDR3 is CATRQGNTGELFF. The CDR3 nucleotides read TGTGCCACCAGACAGGGGAACACCGGGGAGCTGTTTTTT. The chain couples TRBV10-3 to TRBJ2-2, with 7 bases that match TRBD1. The V segment lost 10 bases and the J segment 1 base; nucleotides outside the gene matches: 3. The CDR3 is 13 amino acids. Germline lookup yields CDR1 ENHRY and CDR2 SYGVKD.

This clone turned up a few times. The CDR3 loop reads CASSLAQTSGNEQFF. The CDR3 DNA follows: TGTGCCAGCAGCTTGGCTCAAACTAGCGGCAATGAGCAGTTCTTC. This chain connects TRBV5-5 to TRBJ2-1; 8 bases agree with TRBD2. In germline, CDR1 is SGHKS, CDR2 YYEKEE (reference sequence). The CDR3 totals 15 residues. V shed 0 bases and J 6 bases; nucleotides not matched to a gene: 5.

V and J are TRBV7-3 and TRBJ1-3; D is undetermined. Germline V gene lookup returns CDR1 SGHTA and CDR2 FQGTGA. The CDR3 consists of 13 residues. V gave up 1 base and J gave up 4 bases, with 5 bases separating them. The CDR3 loop is CASSLNLGNTIYF. CDR3 bases: TGTGCCAGCAGCTTAAACTTGGGAAACACCATATATTTT.

This clone was seen only a few times. This chain uses TRBV9 with TRBJ2-5; 8 bases are shared with TRBD2. Germline assignment: CDR1 SGDLS and CDR2 YYNGEE. The ends lost 4 bases at V and 1 base at J; junction bases unmatched: 9. This CDR3 is built from 16 residues. In nucleotides, the CDR3 is TGTGCCAGCAGCCCGGGGGGGGCAGGTGCCCAAGAGACCCAGTACTTC. Translated: CASSPGGAGAQETQYF.

The chain carries TRBV3-1 (or the pseudogene TRBV3-2) and TRBJ2-1; 11 nucleotides agree with TRBD2. This CDR3 has 16 residues. The V gene's germline CDR1 is LGHDT and CDR2 YNNKEL (reference sequence). Losses at the gene ends were 3 bases for V and 6 bases for J; bases not matched to a gene: 7. The CDR3 sequence is CASSHLAGTSGNEQFF. The DNA for the CDR3 is TGTGCCAGCAGCCACCTAGCGGGGACTAGCGGCAATGAGCAGTTCTTC.

As DNA, the CDR3 is TGTGCCAGCAGTTTCAGATGGCAGGGAATAGGTGGCTACACCTTC. It yields the protein CASSFRWQGIGGYTF. The chain employs TRBV27 and TRBJ1-2; tentative D call: TRBD1 (5 bases). The germline V and J ends were trimmed by 3 bases and 7 bases, with 18 bases remaining between them. This CDR3 has 15 amino acids. Germline values: CDR1 MNHEY, CDR2 SMNVEV (reference sequence).

The chain employs TRBV4-3 and TRBJ1-5; TRBD1 matches 7 bases. With V trimmed by 3 bases and J by 4 bases, 3 bases remained unmatched. This CDR3 has 14 residues. In germline, CDR1 is LGHNA, CDR2 YSLEER. The CDR3 reads CASSQGGQNQPQHF. The CDR3 DNA reads TGCGCCAGCAGCCAGGGGGGACAGAATCAGCCCCAGCATTTT.

The chain uses TRBV7-2 and TRBJ2-1; possibly TRBD2 for D (5 bases). From germline, CDR1 is SGHTA and CDR2 FQGNSA. Deletions cut 11 bases from V and 6 bases from J, with 20 bases between. There are 14 residues in the CDR3. DNA for the CDR3: TGTGCCGGAGCCGGCCCAGAGACTATCAATGAGCAGTTCTTC. This encodes CAGAGPETINEQFF.